These 17 T cell receptor beta chains were all obtained from the same sample, sequenced in a study of blood T cell repertoires in COVID-19. Measured with immunoSEQ multiplex PCR; TCRdb has only the in-frame clones, and not every one. The profile shows 65,000 to 95,000 clones, approximately 90% of them singletons. Specimen: peripheral blood. These receptors all stem from a man aged 25-45 years with acute or convalescent COVID-19.

This sequence joins TRBV7-2 and TRBJ2-5; TRBD2 matches at 9 bases. The CDR3 totals 15 residues. Germline lookup yields CDR1 SGHTA and CDR2 FQGNSA. J lost 2 bases, V lost 3 bases, and 4 bases had no gene match. Written as DNA, the CDR3 is TGTGCCAGCAGCTTCCTAGCGGGACAACAAGAGACCCAGTACTTC. This translates into CASSFLAGQQETQYF. The whole variable domain, filled in from reference TRBV7-2 and TRBJ2-5, reads GAGVSQSPSNKVTEKGKDVELRCDPISGHTALYWYRQSLGQGLEFLIYFQGNSAPDKSGLPSDRFSAERTGGSVSTLTIQRTQQEDSAVYLCASSFLAGQQETQYFGPGTRLLVL.

The chain recombines TRBV19 with TRBJ1-4, with D tentatively TRBD1 (5 bases). With 6 bases removed from V and 3 bases from J, the gap between germline ends came to 14 bases. The CDR3 totals 15 residues. The V gene's germline CDR1 is LNHDA and CDR2 SQIVND (reference sequence). This chain's CDR3 is CASSNFRAANEKLFF. The CDR3 DNA reads as TGTGCCAGTAGCAACTTCAGGGCGGCTAATGAAAAACTGTTTTTT.

This sequence joins TRBV7-8 and TRBJ1-3; D possibly corresponds to TRBD1 (5 bases). The germline V gene has CDR1 SGHVS and CDR2 FQNEAQ. V lost 7 bases to trimming and J lost 0 bases, with 19 bases between them. The CDR3 consists of 17 residues. This CDR3 is CASTGNGRDFSGNTIYF. The CDR3 coding sequence is TGTGCCAGCACCGGGAACGGACGGGACTTCTCTGGAAACACCATATATTTT.

V usage is TRBV6-1 and J usage is TRBJ1-6; TRBD1 agrees at 11 bases. The CDR3 runs to 16 residues. J lost 4 bases, V lost 2 bases, and 1 base had no gene match. Germline lookup yields CDR1 MNHNS and CDR2 SASEGT. The CDR3 region is CASSEWDRGYNSPLHF. CDR3 nucleotides: TGTGCCAGCAGTGAATGGGACAGGGGGTATAATTCACCCCTCCACTTT.

This clone showed up just once. The CDR3 loop is CASSPSFLRSYEQYF. The CDR3 bases are TGTGCCAGCTCACCGAGCTTTTTGCGCTCCTACGAGCAGTACTTC. The chain employs TRBV18 and TRBJ2-7, with D unclear. The CDR3 has 15 amino acids. Germline V gene lookup returns CDR1 KGHSH and CDR2 LQKENI. V dropped 3 bases and J dropped 0 bases, with 12 bases sitting between them.

A word on this clone: The same CDR3 arises from other DNA sequences in this sample as well. This sequence joins TRBV12-3 or TRBV12-4 and TRBJ2-2; TRBD2 might be the D (5 bases). This CDR3 has 12 amino acids. Trimming stripped 8 bases from V and 6 bases from J, with 10 bases between. For the CDR3, the DNA is TGTGCCAGCTCCAGTAGCGCCGGGGAGCTGTTTTTT. Protein: CASSSSAGELFF.

This chain's CDR3 is CASSPRYEQYF. DNA for the CDR3: TGTGCCAGCAGCCCCCGCTACGAGCAGTACTTC. This sequence joins TRBV14 and TRBJ2-7; D ambiguous. The CDR3 runs 11 residues. Germline V lookup: CDR1 SGHDN, CDR2 FVKESK. Trimming pared 4 bases from V and 3 bases from J, leaving 4 bases between.

A note on this clone: Compared with germline, one end of the junction differs, possibly owing to a read error. This chain links TRBV7-7 with TRBJ2-5; 15 positions agree with TRBD2. The CDR3 length is 16 residues. Germline loops: CDR1 SSHAT, CDR2 FNYEAQ (reference sequence). This CDR3 is CASSLFGTSGRETQYF. Here the CDR3 DNA reads TGTGCTAGCAGCTTATTCGGGACTAGCGGGAGGGAGACCCAGTACTTC.

The chain has TRBV28 and TRBJ2-3; 8 bases are a match to TRBD2. Germline V CDR1 and CDR2: MDHEN, SYDVKM. This CDR3 comprises 17 residues. The V segment lost 3 bases and the J segment 0 bases; nucleotides outside the gene matches: 8. The CDR3 spells CASSLSLAVRSTDTQYF. Written as DNA, the CDR3 is TGTGCCAGCAGTTTGTCACTAGCGGTCCGGAGCACAGATACGCAGTATTTT. The full variable domain, in which reference TRBV28 and TRBJ2-3 provide the parts outside the CDR3, is DVKVTQSSRYLVKRTGEKVFLECVQDMDHENMFWYRQDPGLGLRLIYFSYDVKMKEKGDIPEGYSVSREKKERFSLILESASTNQTSMYLCASSLSLAVRSTDTQYFGPGTRLTVL.

CDR3 coding DNA: TGTGCCAGCAGCCAATCCCAATTTCGTGACAACCCCTACGAGCAGTACTTC. This gives the protein CASSQSQFRDNPYEQYF. This chain uses TRBV3-1 (or the pseudogene TRBV3-2) with TRBJ2-7; D unclear. The germline V gene encodes CDR1 LGHDT and CDR2 YNNKEL (reference sequence). The CDR3 runs 17 residues. Trimming removed 2 bases at V and 2 bases at J, with 19 bases between.

The V and J genes are TRBV29-1 and TRBJ2-1; TRBD2 aligns across 9 bases. Trimming cost V 4 bases and J 16 bases; bases outside gene matches: 17. Germline V gene lookup returns CDR1 SQVTM and CDR2 ANQGSEA. The CDR3 is 14 amino acids. The CDR3 reads CSVVGREWREGLFF. CDR3 coding DNA: TGCAGCGTTGTCGGCAGGGAATGGCGGGAGGGCCTTTTCTTC.

This chain joins TRBV28 and TRBJ1-1; no definite D call. In germline, CDR1 is MDHEN, CDR2 SYDVKM. This CDR3 comprises 14 residues. V shed 2 bases and J shed 0 bases, with 7 bases lying between them. The CDR3: CASSLRGMNTEAFF. CDR3 DNA sequence: TGTGCCAGCAGTTTACGAGGGATGAACACTGAAGCTTTCTTT. Supplemented by reference TRBV28 and TRBJ1-1, the full variable domain reads DVKVTQSSRYLVKRTGEKVFLECVQDMDHENMFWYRQDPGLGLRLIYFSYDVKMKEKGDIPEGYSVSREKKERFSLILESASTNQTSMYLCASSLRGMNTEAFFGQGTRLTVV.

The V and J genes are TRBV30 and TRBJ2-6, with 11 bases that match TRBD1. V shed 4 bases, J shed 0 bases, and the junction held 2 bases outside the gene matches. Looked up from germline, CDR1 is GTSNPN and CDR2 is SVGIG (reference sequence). The CDR3 is made up of 16 amino acids. The CDR3 here is CAWTGTGGSGANVLTF. In DNA form, the CDR3 reads TGTGCCTGGACCGGGACAGGGGGCTCTGGGGCCAACGTCCTGACTTTC.

The chain carries TRBV30 and TRBJ1-4; D unresolved. CDR3 size: 15 residues. In germline, CDR1 is GTSNPN, CDR2 SVGIG (reference sequence). V was shortened by 3 bases and J by 0 bases, with 11 bases between the two germline ends. The CDR3 sequence: CAWRVTGSTNEKLFF. CDR3 nucleotides: TGTGCCTGGAGGGTCACCGGTTCAACTAATGAAAAACTGTTTTTT.

V and J are TRBV18 and TRBJ2-2, with TRBD2 as a possible D gene (9 bases). V shed 4 bases and J shed 4 bases, with 19 bases lying between them. The CDR3 has 17 residues. CDR1 and CDR2 from the germline V gene are KGHSH and LQKENI. The CDR3 region is CASSHVASGTGTGELFF. In DNA form, the CDR3 reads TGTGCCAGCTCACACGTTGCTAGCGGGACAGGCACCGGGGAGCTGTTTTTT.

The V call is TRBV6-1, the J call TRBJ2-7, with TRBD1 matching over 9 bases. The ends lost 2 bases at V and 6 bases at J; junction bases unmatched: 8. The CDR3 consists of 15 residues. Germline CDR1 reads MNHNS; CDR2 reads SASEGT. The CDR3 sequence: CASSEIGTGHREQYF. The CDR3 DNA follows: TGTGCCAGCAGTGAAATCGGGACAGGGCATCGCGAGCAGTACTTC.

The table lists this clone with a few counts. The chain couples TRBV28 to TRBJ2-7; the match to TRBD1 covers 7 bases. The J segment lost 4 bases and the V segment lost 5 bases, leaving 8 bases of the junction unmatched. Germline values: CDR1 MDHEN, CDR2 SYDVKM. This CDR3 is 14 amino acids long. This CDR3 reads CASSRYRGGYEQYF. The CDR3 coding sequence is TGTGCCAGCAGTAGATACAGGGGCGGGTACGAGCAGTACTTC.